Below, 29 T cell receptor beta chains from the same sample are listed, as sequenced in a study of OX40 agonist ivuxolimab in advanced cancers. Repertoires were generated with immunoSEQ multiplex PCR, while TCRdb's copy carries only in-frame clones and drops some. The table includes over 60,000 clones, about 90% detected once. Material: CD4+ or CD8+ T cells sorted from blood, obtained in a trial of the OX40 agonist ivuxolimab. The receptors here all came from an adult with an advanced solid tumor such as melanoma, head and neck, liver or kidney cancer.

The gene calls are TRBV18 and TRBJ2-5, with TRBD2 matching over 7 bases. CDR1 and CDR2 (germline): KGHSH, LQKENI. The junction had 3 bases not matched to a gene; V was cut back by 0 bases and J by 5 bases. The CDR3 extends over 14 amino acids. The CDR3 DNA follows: TGTGCCAGCTCACCACCGGGGACTACGGAGACCCAGTACTTC. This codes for CASSPPGTTETQYF. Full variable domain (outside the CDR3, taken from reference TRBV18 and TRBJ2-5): NAGVMQNPRHLVRRRGQEARLRCSPMKGHSHVYWYRQLPEEGLKFMVYLQKENIIDESGMPKERFSAEFPKEGPSILRIQQVVRGDSAAYFCASSPPGTTETQYFGPGTRLLVL.

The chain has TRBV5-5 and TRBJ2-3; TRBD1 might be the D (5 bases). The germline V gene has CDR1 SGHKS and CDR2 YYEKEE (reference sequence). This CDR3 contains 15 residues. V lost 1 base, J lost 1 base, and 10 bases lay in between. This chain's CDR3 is CASSLLARGTDTQYF. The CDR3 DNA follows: TGTGCCAGCAGCTTGCTCGCCAGGGGCACAGATACGCAGTATTTT.

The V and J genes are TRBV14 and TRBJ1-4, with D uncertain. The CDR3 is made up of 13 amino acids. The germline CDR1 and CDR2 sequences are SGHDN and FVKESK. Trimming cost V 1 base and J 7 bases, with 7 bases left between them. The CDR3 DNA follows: TGTGCCAGCAGCCAAGTGACATTTGAAAAACTGTTTTTT. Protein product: CASSQVTFEKLFF.

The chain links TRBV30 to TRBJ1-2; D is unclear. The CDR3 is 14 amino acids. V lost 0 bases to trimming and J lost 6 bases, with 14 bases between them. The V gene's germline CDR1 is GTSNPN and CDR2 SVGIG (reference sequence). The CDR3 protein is CAWSVLSGDHGYTF. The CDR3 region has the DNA TGTGCCTGGAGTGTACTAAGCGGTGATCATGGCTACACCTTC.

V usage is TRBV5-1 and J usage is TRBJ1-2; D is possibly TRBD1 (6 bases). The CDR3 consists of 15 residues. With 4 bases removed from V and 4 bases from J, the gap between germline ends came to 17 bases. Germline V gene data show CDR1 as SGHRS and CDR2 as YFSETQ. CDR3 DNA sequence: TGCGCCAGCAGCACAGGGCCCGGGACACCCTATGGCTACACCTTC. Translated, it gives CASSTGPGTPYGYTF.

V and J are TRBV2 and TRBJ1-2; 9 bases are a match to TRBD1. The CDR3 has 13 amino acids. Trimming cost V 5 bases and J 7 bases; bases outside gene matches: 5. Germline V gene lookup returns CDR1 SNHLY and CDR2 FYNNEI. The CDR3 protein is CASSFRTGAGYTF. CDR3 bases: TGTGCCAGCAGTTTCCGGACAGGGGCTGGCTACACCTTC.

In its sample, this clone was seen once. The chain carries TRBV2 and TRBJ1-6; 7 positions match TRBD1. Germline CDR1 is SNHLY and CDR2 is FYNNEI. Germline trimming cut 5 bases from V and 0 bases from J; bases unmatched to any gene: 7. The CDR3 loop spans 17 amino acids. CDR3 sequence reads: CASSRPSGGSYNSPLHF. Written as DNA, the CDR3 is TGTGCCAGCAGTAGACCCTCAGGGGGCTCCTATAATTCACCCCTCCACTTT.

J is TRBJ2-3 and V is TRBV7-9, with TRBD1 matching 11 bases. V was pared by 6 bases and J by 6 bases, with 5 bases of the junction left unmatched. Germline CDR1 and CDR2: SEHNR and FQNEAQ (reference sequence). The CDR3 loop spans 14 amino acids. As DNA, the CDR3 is TGTGCCAGCAGTCTAGGACAGGGGGCGGATACGCAGTATTTT. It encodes CASSLGQGADTQYF. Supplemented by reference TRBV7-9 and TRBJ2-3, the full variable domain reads DTGVSQNPRHKITKRGQNVTFRCDPISEHNRLYWYRQTLGQGPEFLTYFQNEAQLEKSRLLSDRFSAERPKGSFSTLEIQRTEQGDSAMYLCASSLGQGADTQYFGPGTRLTVL.

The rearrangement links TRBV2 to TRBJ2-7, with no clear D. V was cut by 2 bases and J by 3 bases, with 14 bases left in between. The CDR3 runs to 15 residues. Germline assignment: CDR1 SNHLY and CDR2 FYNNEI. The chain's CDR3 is CASSESASEIYEQYF. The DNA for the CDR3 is TGTGCCAGCAGTGAAAGCGCGTCAGAGATCTACGAGCAGTACTTC.

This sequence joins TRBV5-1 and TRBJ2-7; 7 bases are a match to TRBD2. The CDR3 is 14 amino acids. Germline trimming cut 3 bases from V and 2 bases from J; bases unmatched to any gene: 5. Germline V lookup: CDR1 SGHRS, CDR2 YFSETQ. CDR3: CASSSGGGTYEQYF. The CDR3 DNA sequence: TGCGCCAGCAGCTCGGGAGGAGGAACCTACGAGCAGTACTTC. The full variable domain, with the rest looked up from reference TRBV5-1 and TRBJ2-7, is KAGVTQTPRYLIKTRGQQVTLSCSPISGHRSVSWYQQTPGQGLQFLFEYFSETQRNKGNFPGRFSGRQFSNSRSEMNVSTLELGDSALYLCASSSGGGTYEQYFGPGTRLTVT.

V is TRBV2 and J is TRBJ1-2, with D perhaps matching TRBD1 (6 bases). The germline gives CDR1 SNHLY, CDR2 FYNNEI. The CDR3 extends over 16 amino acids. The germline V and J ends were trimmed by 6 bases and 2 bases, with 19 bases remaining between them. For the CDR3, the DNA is TGTGCCAGCAGCTTACGCTTGTCAGGGGCGAACTATGGCTACACCTTC. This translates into CASSLRLSGANYGYTF.

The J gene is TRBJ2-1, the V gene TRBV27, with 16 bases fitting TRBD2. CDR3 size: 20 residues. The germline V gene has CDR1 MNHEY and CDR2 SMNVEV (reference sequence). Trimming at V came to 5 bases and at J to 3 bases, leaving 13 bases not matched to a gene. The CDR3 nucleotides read TGTGCCAGCAGTCCGTCGGGGACTAGCGGGAGGGTTCGCTTCTACAATGAGCAGTTCTTC. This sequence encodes CASSPSGTSGRVRFYNEQFF.

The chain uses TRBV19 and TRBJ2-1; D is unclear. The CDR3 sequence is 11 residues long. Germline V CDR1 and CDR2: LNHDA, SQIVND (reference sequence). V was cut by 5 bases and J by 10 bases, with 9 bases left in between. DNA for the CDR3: TGTGCCAGTAGTTACCGGGCAGAGCAGTTCTTC. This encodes CASSYRAEQFF.

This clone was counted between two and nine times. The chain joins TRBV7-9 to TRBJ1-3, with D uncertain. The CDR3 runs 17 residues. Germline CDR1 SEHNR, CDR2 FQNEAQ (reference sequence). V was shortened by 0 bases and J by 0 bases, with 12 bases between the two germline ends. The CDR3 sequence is CASSLAIGRSSGNTIYF. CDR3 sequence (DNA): TGTGCCAGCAGCTTAGCGATTGGCAGGAGCTCTGGAAACACCATATATTTT. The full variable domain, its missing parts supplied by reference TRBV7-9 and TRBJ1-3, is DTGVSQNPRHKITKRGQNVTFRCDPISEHNRLYWYRQTLGQGPEFLTYFQNEAQLEKSRLLSDRFSAERPKGSFSTLEIQRTEQGDSAMYLCASSLAIGRSSGNTIYFGEGSWLTVV.

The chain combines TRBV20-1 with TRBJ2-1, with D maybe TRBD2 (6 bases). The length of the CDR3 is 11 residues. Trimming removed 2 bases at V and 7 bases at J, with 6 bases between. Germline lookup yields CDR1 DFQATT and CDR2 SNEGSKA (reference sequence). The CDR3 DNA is TGCAGTGCTAGACGGGGGAATGAGCAGTTCTTC. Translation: CSARRGNEQFF.

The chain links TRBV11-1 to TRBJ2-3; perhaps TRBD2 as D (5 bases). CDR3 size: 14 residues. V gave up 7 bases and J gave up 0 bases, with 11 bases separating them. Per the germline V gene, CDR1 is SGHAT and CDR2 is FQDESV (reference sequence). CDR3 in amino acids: CASTAADSTDTQYF. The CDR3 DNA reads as TGTGCCAGCACCGCAGCGGATAGCACAGATACGCAGTATTTT.

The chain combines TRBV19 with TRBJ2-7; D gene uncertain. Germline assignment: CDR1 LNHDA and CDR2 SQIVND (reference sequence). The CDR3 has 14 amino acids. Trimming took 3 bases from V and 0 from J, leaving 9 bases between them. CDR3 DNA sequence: TGTGCCAGTAGTATTTCCGACGTCTCCTACGAGCAGTACTTC. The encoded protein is CASSISDVSYEQYF.

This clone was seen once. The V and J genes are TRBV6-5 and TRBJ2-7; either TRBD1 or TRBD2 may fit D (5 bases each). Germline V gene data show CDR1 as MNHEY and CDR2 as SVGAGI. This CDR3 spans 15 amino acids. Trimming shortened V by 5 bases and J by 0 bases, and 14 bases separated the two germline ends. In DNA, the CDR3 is TGTGCCAGCAGTCCTCGACGTGGGGGCTCCTACGAGCAGTACTTC. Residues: CASSPRRGGSYEQYF.

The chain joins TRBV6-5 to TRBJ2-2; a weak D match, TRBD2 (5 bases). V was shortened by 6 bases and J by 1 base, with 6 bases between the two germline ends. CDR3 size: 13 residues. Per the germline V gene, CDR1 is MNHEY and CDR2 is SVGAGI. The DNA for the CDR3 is TGTGCCAGCAGAAGCGGGAACACCGGGGAGCTGTTTTTT. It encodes CASRSGNTGELFF.

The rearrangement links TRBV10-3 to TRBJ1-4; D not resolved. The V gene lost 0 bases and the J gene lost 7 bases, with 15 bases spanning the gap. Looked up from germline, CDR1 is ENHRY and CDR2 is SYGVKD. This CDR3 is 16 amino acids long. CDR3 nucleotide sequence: TGTGCCATCAGTGAGTCTGGAGGTGGGAGACGTGAAAAACTGTTTTTT. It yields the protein CAISESGGGRREKLFF.

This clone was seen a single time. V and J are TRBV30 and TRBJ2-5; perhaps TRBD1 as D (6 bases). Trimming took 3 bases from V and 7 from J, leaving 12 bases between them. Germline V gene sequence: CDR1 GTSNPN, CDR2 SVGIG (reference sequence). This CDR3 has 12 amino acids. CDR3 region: CAWSGDIRTQYF. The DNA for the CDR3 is TGTGCCTGGAGCGGGGACATAAGGACCCAGTACTTC.

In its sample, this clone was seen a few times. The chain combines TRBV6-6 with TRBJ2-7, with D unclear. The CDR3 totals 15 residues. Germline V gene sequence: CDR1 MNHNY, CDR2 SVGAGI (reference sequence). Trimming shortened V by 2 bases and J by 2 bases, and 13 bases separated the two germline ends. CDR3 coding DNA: TGTGCCAGCAGTTACCTCAGTGCAGGTCCCTACGAGCAGTACTTC. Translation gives CASSYLSAGPYEQYF.

CDR3 sequence reads: CASSLVLYQPQHF. The CDR3 nucleotides are TGTGCCAGCAGTTTAGTACTATATCAGCCCCAGCATTTT. The rearrangement links TRBV28 to TRBJ1-5, with D unresolved. V was pared by 2 bases and J by 5 bases, with 7 bases between. The CDR3 loop spans 13 amino acids. Per the germline V gene, CDR1 is MDHEN and CDR2 is SYDVKM.

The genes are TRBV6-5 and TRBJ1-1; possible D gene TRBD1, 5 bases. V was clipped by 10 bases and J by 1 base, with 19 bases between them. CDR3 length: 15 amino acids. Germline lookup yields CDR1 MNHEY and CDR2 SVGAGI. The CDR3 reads CATRISGGGNTEAFF. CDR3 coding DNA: TGTGCCACCCGGATTTCCGGGGGAGGGAACACTGAAGCTTTCTTT.

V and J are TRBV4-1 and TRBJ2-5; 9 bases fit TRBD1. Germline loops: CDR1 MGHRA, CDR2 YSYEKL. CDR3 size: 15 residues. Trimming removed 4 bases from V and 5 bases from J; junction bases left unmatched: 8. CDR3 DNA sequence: TGCGCCAGCAGCCCCACAGGGGGCTCGGGGGAGACCCAGTACTTC. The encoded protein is CASSPTGGSGETQYF.

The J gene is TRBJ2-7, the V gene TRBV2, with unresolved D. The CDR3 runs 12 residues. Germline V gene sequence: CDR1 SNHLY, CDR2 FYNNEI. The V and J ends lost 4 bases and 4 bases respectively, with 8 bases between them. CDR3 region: CASSGGKYEQYF. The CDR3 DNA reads TGTGCCAGCAGTGGCGGTAAATACGAGCAGTACTTC.

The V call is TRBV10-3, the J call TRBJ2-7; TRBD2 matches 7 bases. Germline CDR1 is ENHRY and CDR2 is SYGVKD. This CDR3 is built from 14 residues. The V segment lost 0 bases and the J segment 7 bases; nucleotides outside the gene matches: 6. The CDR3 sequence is CAISESPNGGEQYF. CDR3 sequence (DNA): TGTGCCATCAGTGAGTCGCCGAACGGGGGGGAGCAGTACTTC.

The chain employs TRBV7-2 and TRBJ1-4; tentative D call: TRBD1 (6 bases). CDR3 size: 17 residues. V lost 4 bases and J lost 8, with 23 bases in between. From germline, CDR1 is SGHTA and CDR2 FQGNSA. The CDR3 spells CASSSGWGQAVTEKLFF. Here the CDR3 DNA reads TGTGCCAGCAGCTCAGGGTGGGGGCAAGCCGTAACCGAAAAACTGTTTTTT.

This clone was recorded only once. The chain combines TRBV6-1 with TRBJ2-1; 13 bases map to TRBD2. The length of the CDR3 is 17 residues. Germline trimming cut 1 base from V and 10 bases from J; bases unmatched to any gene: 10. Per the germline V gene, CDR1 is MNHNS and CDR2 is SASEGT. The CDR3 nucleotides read TGTGCCAGCAGTGAAGTGGGGCCGGGACTAGCGGGAAAAGAGCAGTTCTTC. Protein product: CASSEVGPGLAGKEQFF.